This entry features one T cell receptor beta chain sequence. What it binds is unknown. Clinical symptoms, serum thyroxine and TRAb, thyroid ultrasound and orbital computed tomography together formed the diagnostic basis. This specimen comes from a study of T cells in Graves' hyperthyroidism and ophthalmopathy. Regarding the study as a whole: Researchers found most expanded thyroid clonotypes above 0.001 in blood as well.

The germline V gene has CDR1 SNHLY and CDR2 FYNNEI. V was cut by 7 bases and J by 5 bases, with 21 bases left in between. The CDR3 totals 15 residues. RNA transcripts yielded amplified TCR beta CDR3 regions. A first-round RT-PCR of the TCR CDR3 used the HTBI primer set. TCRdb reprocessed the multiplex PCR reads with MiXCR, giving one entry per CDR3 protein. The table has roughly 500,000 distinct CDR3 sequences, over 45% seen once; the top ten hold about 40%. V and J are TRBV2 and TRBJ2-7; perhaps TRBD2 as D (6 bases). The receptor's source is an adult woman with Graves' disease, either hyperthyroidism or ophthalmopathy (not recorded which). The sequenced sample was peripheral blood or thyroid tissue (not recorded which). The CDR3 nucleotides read TGTGCCAGCACACAGCAGGGCCGGGGGATGAACGAGCAGTACTTC. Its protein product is CASTQQGRGMNEQYF.